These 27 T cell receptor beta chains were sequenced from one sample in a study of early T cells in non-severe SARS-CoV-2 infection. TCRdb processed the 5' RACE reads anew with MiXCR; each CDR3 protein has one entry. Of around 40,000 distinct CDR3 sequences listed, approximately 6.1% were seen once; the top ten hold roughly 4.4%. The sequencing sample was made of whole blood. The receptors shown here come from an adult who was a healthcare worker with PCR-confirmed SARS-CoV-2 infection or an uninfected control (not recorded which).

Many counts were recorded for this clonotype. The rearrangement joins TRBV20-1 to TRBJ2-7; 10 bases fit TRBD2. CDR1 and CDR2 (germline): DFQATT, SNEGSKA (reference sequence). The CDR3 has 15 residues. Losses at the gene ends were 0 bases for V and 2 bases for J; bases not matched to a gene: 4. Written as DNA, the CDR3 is TGCAGTGCTAGAGACTCCACTAGCGGGGCCTACGAGCAGTACTTC. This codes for CSARDSTSGAYEQYF.

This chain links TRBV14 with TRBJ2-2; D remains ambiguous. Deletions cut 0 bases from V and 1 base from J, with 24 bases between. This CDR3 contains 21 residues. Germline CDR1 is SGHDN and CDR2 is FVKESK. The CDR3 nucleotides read TGTGCCAGCAGCCAAGACCGAGTCGGGCCTCGGTCGCCTAAGAACACCGGGGAGCTGTTTTTT. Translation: CASSQDRVGPRSPKNTGELFF.

CDR3: CASSPGATTEAFF. CDR3 nucleotides: TGTGCCAGCAGTCCAGGGGCAACGACTGAAGCTTTCTTT. This sequence joins TRBV27 and TRBJ1-1, with D possibly matching TRBD1 (6 bases). The CDR3 is 13 residues long. Germline loops: CDR1 MNHEY, CDR2 SMNVEV (reference sequence). With 5 bases removed from V and 5 bases from J, the gap between germline ends came to 12 bases.

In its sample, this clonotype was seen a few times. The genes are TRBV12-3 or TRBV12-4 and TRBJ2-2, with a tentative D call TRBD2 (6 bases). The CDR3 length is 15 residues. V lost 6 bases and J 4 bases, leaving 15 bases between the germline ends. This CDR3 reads CASSRWGEGTGELFF. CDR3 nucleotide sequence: TGTGCCAGCAGCCGGTGGGGGGAAGGCACCGGGGAGCTGTTTTTT.

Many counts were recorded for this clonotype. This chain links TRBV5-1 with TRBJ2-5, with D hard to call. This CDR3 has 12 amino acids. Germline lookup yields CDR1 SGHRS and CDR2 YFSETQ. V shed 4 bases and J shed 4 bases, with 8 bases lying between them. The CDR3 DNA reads TGCGCCAGCAGCATGTCCGGAGAGACCCAGTACTTC. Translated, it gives CASSMSGETQYF.

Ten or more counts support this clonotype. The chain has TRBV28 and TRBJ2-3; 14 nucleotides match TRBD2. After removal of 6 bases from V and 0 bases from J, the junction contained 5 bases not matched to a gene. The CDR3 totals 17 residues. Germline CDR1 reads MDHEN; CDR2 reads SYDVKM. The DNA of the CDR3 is TGTGCCAGCAGCTCTCGGACTAGCGGGAGGAGCACAGATACGCAGTATTTT. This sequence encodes CASSSRTSGRSTDTQYF.

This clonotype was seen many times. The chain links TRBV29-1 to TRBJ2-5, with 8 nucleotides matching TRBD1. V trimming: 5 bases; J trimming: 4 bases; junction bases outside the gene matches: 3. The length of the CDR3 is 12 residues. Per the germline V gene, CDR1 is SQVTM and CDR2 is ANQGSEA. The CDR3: CSVPDRGETQYF. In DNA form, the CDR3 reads TGCAGCGTTCCAGACAGGGGAGAGACCCAGTACTTC.

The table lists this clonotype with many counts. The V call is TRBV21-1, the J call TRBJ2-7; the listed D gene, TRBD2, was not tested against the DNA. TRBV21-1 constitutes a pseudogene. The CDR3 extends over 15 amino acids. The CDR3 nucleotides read TGTGCCAGCAGCGCCTTTACTAGCGGGGTTCGGGAGCAGTACTTC. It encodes CASSAFTSGVREQYF.

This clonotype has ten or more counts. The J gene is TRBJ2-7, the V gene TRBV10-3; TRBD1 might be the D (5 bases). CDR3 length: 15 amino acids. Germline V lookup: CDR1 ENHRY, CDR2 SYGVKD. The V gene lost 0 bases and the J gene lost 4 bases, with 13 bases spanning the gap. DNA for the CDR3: TGTGCCATCAGTGAGTCGTGGCAGGGTGTGTACGAGCAGTACTTC. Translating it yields CAISESWQGVYEQYF.

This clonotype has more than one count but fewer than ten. This chain's CDR3 is CATSRDVGLAGQEQYF. CDR3 sequence (DNA): TGTGCCACCAGCAGAGATGTGGGACTAGCGGGACAAGAGCAGTACTTC. J is TRBJ2-7 and V is TRBV15; 13 positions match TRBD2. Trimming cost V 0 bases and J 7 bases; bases outside gene matches: 6. CDR3 length equals 16 residues. Looked up from germline, CDR1 is LNHNV and CDR2 is YYDKDF (reference sequence). The full variable domain, its missing parts supplied by reference TRBV15 and TRBJ2-7, is DAMVIQNPRYQVTQFGKPVTLSCSQTLNHNVMYWYQQKSSQAPKLLFHYYDKDFNNEADTPDNFQSRRPNTSFCFLDIRSPGLGDTAMYLCATSRDVGLAGQEQYFGPGTRLTVT.

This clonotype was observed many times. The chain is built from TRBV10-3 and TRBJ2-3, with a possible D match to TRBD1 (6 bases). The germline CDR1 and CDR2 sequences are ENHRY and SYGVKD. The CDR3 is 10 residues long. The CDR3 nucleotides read TGTGCGGCAGGGGTGGATACGCAGTATTTT. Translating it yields CAAGVDTQYF.

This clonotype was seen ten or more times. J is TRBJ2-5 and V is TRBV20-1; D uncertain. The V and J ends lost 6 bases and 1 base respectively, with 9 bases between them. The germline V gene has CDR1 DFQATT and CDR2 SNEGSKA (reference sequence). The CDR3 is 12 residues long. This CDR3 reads CSARRTQETQYF. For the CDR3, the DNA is TGCAGTGCCCGAAGGACCCAAGAGACCCAGTACTTC.

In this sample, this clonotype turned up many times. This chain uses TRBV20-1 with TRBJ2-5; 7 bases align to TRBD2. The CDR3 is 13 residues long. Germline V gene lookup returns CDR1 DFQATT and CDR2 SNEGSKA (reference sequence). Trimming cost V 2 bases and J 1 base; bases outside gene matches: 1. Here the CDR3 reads CSARPGGQETQYF. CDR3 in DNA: TGCAGTGCTAGACCGGGGGGCCAAGAGACCCAGTACTTC.

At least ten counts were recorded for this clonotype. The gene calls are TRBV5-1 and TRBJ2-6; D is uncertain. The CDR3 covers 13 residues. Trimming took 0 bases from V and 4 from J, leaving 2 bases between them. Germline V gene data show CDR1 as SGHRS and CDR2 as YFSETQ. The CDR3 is CASSLDGANVLTF. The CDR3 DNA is TGCGCCAGCAGCTTGGACGGGGCCAACGTCCTGACTTTC.

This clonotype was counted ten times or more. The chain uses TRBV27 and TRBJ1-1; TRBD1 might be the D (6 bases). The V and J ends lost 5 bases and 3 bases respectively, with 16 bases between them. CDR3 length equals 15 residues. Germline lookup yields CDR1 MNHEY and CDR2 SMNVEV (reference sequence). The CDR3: CASSTQGSPYTEAFF. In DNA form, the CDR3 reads TGTGCCAGCAGTACACAGGGTTCCCCGTACACTGAAGCTTTCTTT.

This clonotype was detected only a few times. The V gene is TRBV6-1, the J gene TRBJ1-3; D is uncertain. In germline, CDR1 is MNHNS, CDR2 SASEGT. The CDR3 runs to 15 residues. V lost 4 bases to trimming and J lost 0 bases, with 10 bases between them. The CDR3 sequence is CASSGAGVSGNTIYF. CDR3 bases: TGTGCCAGCAGTGGGGCAGGAGTCTCTGGAAACACCATATATTTT.

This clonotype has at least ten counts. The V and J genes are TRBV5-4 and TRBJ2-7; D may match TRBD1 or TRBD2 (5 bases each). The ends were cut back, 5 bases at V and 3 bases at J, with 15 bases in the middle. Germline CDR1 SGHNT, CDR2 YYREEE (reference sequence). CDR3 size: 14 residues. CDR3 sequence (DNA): TGTGCCAGCAGGGGACGCAATACGGGCTACGAGCAGTACTTC. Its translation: CASRGRNTGYEQYF.

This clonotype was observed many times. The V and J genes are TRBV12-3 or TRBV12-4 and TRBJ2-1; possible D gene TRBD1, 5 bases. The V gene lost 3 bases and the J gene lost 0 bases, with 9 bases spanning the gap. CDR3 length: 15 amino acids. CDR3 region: CASSLGQSSYNEQFF. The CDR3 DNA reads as TGTGCCAGCAGTTTGGGGCAGAGCTCCTACAATGAGCAGTTCTTC.

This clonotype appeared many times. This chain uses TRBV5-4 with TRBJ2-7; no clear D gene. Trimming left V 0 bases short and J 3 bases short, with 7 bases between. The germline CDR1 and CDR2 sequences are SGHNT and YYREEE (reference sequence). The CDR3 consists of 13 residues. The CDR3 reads CASSLEVNYEQYF. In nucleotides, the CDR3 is TGTGCCAGCAGCTTGGAGGTTAACTACGAGCAGTACTTC.

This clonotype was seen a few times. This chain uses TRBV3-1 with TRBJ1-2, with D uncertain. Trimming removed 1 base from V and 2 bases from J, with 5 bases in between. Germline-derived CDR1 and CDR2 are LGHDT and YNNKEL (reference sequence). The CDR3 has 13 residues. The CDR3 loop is CASSQGENYGYTF. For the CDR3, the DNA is TGTGCCAGCAGCCAAGGGGAGAACTATGGCTACACCTTC.

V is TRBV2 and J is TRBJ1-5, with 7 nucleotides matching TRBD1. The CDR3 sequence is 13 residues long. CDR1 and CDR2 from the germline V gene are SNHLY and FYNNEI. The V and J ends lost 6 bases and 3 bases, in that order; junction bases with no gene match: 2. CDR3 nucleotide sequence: TGTGCCAGCAGCGGGACAGCCAATCAGCCCCAGCATTTT. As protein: CASSGTANQPQHF.

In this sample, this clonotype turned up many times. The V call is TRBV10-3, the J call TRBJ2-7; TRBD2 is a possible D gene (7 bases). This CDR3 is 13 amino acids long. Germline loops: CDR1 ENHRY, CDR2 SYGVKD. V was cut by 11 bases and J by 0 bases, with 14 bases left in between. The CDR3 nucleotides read TGTGCCGGGGGGGCGGAAAGCTCCTACGAGCAGTACTTC. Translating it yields CAGGAESSYEQYF.

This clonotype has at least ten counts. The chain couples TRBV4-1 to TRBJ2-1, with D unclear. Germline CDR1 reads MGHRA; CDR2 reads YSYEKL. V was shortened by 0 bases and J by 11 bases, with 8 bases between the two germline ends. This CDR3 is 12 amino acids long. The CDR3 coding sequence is TGCGCCAGCAGCCAAGATGTACTGAAGCAGTTCTTC. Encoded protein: CASSQDVLKQFF.

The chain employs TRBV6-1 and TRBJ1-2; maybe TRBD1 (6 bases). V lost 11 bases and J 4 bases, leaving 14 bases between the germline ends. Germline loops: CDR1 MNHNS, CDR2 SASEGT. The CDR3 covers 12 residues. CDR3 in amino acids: CAASPQGYGYTF. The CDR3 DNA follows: TGTGCCGCATCCCCACAGGGCTATGGCTACACCTTC.

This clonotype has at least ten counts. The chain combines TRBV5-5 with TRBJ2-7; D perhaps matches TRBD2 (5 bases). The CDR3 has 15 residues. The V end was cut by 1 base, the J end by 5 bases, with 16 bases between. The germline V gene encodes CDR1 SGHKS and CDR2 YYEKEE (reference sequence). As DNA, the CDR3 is TGTGCCAGCAGCTTGAAAGTCTCGACGGGGAACGAGCAGTACTTC. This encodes CASSLKVSTGNEQYF.

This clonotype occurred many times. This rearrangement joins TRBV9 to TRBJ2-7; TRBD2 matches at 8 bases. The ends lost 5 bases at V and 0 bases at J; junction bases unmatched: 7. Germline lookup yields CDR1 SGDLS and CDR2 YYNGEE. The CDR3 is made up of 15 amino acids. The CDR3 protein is CASREGLDDSYEQYF. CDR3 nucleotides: TGTGCCAGCAGGGAGGGACTAGACGACTCCTACGAGCAGTACTTC.

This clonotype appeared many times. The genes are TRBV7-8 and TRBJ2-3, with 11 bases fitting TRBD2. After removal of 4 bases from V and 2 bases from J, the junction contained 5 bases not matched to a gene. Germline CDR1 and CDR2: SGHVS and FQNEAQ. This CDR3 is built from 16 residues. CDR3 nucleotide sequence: TGTGCCAGCAGCTCCCGACTAGCGGGGAACACAGATACGCAGTATTTT. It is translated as CASSSRLAGNTDTQYF.